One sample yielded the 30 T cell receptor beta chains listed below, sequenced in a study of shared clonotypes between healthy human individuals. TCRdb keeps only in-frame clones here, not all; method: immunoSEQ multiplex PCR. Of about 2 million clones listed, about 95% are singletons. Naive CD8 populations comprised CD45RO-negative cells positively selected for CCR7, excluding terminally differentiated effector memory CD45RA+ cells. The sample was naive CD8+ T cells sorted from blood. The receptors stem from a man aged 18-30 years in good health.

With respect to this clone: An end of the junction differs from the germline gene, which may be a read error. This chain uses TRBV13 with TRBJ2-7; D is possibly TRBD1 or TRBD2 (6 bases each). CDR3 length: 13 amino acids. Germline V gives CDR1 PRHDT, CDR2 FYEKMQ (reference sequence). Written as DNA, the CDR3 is TGTGCCAGCAGCGTAGGGGGGAGATACGAGCAGTACTTC. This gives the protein CASSVGGRYEQYF.

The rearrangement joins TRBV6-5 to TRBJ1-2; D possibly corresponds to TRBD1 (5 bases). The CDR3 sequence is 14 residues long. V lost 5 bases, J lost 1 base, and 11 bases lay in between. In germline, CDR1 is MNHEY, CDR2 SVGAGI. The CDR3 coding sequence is TGTGCCAGCAGTCTCCAGGGCTTTAACTATGGCTACACCTTC. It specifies CASSLQGFNYGYTF.

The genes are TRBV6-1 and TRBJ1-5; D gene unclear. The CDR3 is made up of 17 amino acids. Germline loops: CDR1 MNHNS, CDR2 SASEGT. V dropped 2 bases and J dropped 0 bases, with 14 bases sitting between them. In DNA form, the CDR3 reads TGTGCCAGCAGTGAACGAGGAATTAGGAATAGCAATCAGCCCCAGCATTTT. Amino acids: CASSERGIRNSNQPQHF.

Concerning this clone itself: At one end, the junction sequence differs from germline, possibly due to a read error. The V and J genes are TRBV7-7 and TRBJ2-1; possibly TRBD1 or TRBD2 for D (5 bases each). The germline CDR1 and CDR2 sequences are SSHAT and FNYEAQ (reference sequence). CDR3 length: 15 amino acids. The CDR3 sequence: CASSLEWQGDNEQFF. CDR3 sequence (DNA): TGTGCTAGCAGCTTAGAGTGGCAGGGAGACAATGAGCAGTTCTTC.

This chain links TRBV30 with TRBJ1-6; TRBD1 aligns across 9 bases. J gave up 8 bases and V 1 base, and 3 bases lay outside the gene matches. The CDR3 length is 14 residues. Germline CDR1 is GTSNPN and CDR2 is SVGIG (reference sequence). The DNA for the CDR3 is TGTGCCTGGAGTGCCGGGACAGGGCATTCACCCCTCCACTTT. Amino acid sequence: CAWSAGTGHSPLHF.

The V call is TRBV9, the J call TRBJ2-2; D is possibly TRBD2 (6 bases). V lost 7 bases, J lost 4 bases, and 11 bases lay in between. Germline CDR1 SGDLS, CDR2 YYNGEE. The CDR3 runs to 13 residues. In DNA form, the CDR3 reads TGTGCCAGCGGCTTGGGGGGCACCGGGGAGCTGTTTTTT. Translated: CASGLGGTGELFF.

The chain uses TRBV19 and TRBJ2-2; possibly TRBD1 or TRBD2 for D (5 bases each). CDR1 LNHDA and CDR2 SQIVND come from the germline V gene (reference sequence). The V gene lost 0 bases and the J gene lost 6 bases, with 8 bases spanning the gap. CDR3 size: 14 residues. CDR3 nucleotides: TGTGCCAGTAGTATAGATTGGGGGTCCGGGGAGCTGTTTTTT. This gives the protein CASSIDWGSGELFF.

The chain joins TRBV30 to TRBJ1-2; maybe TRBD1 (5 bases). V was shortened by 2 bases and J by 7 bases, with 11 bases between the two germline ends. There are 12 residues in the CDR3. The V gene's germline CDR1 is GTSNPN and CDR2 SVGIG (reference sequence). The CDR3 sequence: CAWSWAGTGYTF. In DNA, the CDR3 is TGTGCCTGGAGTTGGGCAGGGACTGGCTACACCTTC.

The CDR3 loop reads CASSGEGNQPQHF. DNA for the CDR3: TGTGCCAGCAGTGGAGAAGGTAATCAGCCCCAGCATTTT. V gene TRBV25-1 combines with J gene TRBJ1-5; unclear D gene. Germline-derived CDR1 and CDR2 are MGHDK and SYGVNS. Trimming pared 4 bases from V and 4 bases from J, leaving 8 bases between. The CDR3 spans 13 residues.

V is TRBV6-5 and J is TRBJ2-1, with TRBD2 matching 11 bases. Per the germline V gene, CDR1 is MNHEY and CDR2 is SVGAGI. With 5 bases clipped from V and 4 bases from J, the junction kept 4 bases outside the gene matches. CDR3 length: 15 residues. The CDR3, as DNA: TGTGCCAGCAGTCCTACTAGCGGGAGTTACAATGAGCAGTTCTTC. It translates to CASSPTSGSYNEQFF.

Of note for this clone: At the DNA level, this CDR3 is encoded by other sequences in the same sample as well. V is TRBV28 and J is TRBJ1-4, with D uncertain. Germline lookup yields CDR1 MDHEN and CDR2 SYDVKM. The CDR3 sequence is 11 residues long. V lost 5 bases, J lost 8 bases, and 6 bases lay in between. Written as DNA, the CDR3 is TGTGCCAGCAGTCTGGGGGAAAAACTGTTTTTT. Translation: CASSLGEKLFF.

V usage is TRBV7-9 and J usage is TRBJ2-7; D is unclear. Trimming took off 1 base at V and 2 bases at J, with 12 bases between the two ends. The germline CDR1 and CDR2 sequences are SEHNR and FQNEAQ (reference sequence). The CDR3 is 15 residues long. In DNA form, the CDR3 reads TGTGCCAGCAGCTTAGAAGGAGTGAATACCTACGAGCAGTACTTC. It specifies CASSLEGVNTYEQYF.

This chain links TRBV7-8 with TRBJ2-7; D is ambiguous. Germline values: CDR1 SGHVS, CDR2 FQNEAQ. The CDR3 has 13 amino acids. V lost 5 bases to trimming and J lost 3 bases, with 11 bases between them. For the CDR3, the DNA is TGTGCCAGCAGCCTCCGACCCCTCTACGAGCAGTACTTC. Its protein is CASSLRPLYEQYF. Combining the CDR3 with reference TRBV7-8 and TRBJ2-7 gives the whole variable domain GAGVSQSPRYKVAKRGQDVALRCDPISGHVSLFWYQQALGQGPEFLTYFQNEAQLDKSGLPSDRFFAERPEGSVSTLKIQRTQQEDSAVYLCASSLRPLYEQYFGPGTRLTVT.

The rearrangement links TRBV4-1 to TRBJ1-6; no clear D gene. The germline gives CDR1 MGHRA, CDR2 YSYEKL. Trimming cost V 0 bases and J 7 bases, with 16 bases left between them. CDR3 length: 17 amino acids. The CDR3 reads CASSQDLPGPTNSPLHF. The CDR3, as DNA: TGCGCCAGCAGCCAAGATCTGCCAGGTCCGACGAATTCACCCCTCCACTTT.

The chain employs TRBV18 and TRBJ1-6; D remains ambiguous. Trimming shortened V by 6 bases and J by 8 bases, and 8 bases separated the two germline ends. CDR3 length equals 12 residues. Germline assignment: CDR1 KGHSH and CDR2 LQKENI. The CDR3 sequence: CASSRWYSPLHF. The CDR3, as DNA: TGTGCCAGCTCCCGGTGGTATTCACCCCTCCACTTT.

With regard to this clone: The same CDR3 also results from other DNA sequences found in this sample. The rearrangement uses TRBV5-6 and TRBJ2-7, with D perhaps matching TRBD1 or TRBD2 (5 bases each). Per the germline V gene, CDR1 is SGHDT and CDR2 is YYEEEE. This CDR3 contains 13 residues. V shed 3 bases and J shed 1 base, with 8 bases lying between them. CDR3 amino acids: CASSSGLSYEQYF. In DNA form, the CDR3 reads TGTGCCAGCAGCTCGGGGCTTTCCTACGAGCAGTACTTC.

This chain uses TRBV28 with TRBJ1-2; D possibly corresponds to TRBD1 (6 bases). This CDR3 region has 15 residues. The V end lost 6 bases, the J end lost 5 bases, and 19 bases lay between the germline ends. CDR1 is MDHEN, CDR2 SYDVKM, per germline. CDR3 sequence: CASSRPGGLVYGYTF. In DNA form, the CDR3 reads TGTGCCAGCAGCCGACCCGGGGGGCTAGTGTATGGCTACACCTTC.

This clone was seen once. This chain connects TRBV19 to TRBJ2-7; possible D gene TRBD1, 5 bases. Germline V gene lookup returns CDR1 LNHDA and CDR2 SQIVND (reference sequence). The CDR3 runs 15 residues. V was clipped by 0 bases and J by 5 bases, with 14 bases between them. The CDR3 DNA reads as TGTGCCAGTAGTATAGATTTGGAGACAGCTAACGAGCAGTACTTC. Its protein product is CASSIDLETANEQYF. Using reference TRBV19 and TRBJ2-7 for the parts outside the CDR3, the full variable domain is DGGITQSPKYLFRKEGQNVTLSCEQNLNHDAMYWYRQDPGQGLRLIYYSQIVNDFQKGDIAEGYSVSREKKESFPLTVTSAQKNPTAFYLCASSIDLETANEQYFGPGTRLTVT.

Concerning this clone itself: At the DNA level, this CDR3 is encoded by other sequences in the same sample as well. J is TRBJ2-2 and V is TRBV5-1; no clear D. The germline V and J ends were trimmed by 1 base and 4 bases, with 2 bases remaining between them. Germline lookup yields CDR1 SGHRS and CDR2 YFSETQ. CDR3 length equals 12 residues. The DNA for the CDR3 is TGCGCCAGCAGCTTGAGCACCGGGGAGCTGTTTTTT. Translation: CASSLSTGELFF.

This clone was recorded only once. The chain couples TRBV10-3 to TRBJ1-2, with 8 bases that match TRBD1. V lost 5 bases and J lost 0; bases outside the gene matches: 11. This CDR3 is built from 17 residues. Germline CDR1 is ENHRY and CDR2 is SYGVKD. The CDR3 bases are TGTGCCATCAGTCCGGACAGGGCCGATTTTCCTAACTATGGCTACACCTTC. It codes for CAISPDRADFPNYGYTF.

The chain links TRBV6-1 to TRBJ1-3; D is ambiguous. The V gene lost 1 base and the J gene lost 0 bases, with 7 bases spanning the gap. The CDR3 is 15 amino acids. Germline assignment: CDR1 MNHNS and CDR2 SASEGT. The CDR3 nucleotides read TGTGCCAGCAGTGAAGTCCAGGTCTCTGGAAACACCATATATTTT. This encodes CASSEVQVSGNTIYF.

CDR3 DNA: TGCGCCAGCAGCCAAATCACGGGGAATGAGCAGTTCTTC. Encoded protein: CASSQITGNEQFF. The gene calls are TRBV5-1 and TRBJ2-1, with a weak D call TRBD2 (5 bases). Germline V CDR1 and CDR2: SGHRS, YFSETQ. This CDR3 has 13 residues. The V gene lost 4 bases and the J gene lost 7 bases, with 12 bases spanning the gap. Together with reference TRBV5-1 and TRBJ2-1, the CDR3 gives the full variable domain: KAGVTQTPRYLIKTRGQQVTLSCSPISGHRSVSWYQQTPGQGLQFLFEYFSETQRNKGNFPGRFSGRQFSNSRSEMNVSTLELGDSALYLCASSQITGNEQFFGPGTRLTVL.

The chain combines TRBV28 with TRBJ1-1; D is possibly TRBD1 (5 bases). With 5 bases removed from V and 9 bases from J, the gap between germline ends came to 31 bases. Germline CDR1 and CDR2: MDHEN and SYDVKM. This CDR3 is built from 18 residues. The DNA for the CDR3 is TGTGCCAGCAGTCCAACCTCTATCAGGGAGCCGCAAGGGGAGAAAGCTTTCTTT. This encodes CASSPTSIREPQGEKAFF.

CDR3 coding DNA: TGTGCCAGCAGTCCCGGTACAGGGGTCGAGCAGTACTTC. This codes for CASSPGTGVEQYF. The V call is TRBV28, the J call TRBJ2-7; TRBD1 aligns across 7 bases. CDR1 and CDR2 (germline): MDHEN, SYDVKM. CDR3 length equals 13 residues. The ends lost 5 bases at V and 6 bases at J; junction bases unmatched: 7.

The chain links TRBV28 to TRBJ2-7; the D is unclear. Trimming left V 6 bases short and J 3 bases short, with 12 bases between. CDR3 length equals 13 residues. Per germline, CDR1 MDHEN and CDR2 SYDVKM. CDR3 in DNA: TGTGCCAGCAGCCTATCCTACAACTACGAGCAGTACTTC. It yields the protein CASSLSYNYEQYF.

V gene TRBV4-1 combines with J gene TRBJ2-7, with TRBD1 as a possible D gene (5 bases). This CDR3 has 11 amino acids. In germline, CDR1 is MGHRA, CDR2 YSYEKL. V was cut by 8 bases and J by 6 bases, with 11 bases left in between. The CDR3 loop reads CASQGGGEQYF. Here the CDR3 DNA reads TGCGCCAGCCAGGGTGGTGGCGAGCAGTACTTC.

CDR3 loop: CASSLTPDRGSQEQYF. DNA for the CDR3: TGTGCCAGCAGCTTAACCCCGGACAGGGGGTCCCAGGAGCAGTACTTC. The rearrangement joins TRBV7-8 to TRBJ2-7, with 10 bases matching TRBD1. Germline V CDR1 and CDR2: SGHVS, FQNEAQ. V lost 2 bases to trimming and J lost 7 bases; unmatched junction nucleotides: 11. This CDR3 region has 16 residues.

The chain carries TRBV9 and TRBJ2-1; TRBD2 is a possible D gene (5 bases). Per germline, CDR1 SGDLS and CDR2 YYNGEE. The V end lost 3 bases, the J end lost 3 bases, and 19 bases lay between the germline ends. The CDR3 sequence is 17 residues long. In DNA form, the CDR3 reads TGTGCCAGCAGCGCCCTCTATAGCGTGGCCAACTACAATGAGCAGTTCTTC. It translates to CASSALYSVANYNEQFF.

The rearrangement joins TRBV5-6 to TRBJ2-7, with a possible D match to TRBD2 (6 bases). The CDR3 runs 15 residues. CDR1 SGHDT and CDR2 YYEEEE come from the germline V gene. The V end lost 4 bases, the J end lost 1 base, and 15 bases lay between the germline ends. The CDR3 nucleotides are TGTGCCAGCAGCACGTCTAGCGCCCGATCCTACGAGCAGTACTTC. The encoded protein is CASSTSSARSYEQYF.

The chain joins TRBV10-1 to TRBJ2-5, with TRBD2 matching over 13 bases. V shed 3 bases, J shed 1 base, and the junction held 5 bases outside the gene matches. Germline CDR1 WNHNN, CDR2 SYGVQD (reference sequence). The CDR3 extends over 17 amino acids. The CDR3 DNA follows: TGCGCCAGCAGTGACGGGACTAGCGGGGCTATCCAAGAGACCCAGTACTTC. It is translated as CASSDGTSGAIQETQYF.